Listed below are T cell receptor beta chains from one sample, sequenced in a study of spatial heterogeneity in lung cancer. TCRdb processed the 5' RACE reads anew with MiXCR; each CDR3 protein has one entry. The repertoire consists of about 30,000 distinct CDR3 sequences, with more than 8% occurring once and the leading ten covering around 36%. This sample comprised PBMCs, obtained at surgery. The receptor set was obtained from a female donor with early-stage non-small cell lung cancer. The CDR3 runs from the conserved cysteine through the conserved F or W. D genes are given only for firm matches. Some rows have no size entry. The others give once, few or many, or a class for an expanded clone.

abundance | d_gene | j_gene | v_gene | CDR3aa | CDR3nt
many | TRBD2 | TRBJ2-1 | TRBV20-1 | CSARDPTSGRAGNEQFF | TGCAGTGCTAGAGATCCTACTAGCGGGAGGGCCGGCAATGAGCAGTTCTTC
many | TRBD2 | TRBJ2-1 | TRBV28 | CASSTQAGDNEQFF | TGTGCCAGCAGCACCCAGGCGGGGGACAATGAGCAGTTCTTC
few | . | TRBJ1-5 | TRBV20-1 | CSVGPQHF | TGCAGCGTAGGTCCCCAGCATTTT
few | . | TRBJ2-7 | TRBV4-1 | CASSQDHSGVAYEQYF | TGCGCCAGCAGCCAAGATCATTCAGGGGTAGCCTACGAGCAGTACTTC
. | . | TRBJ1-1 | TRBV7-7 | CASSPARDTEAFF | TGTGCCAGCAGCCCCGCCCGGGACACTGAAGCTTTCTTT
. | . | TRBJ1-1 | TRBV30 | CATTTRGTEAFF | TGTGCCACCACCACCCGGGGCACTGAAGCTTTCTTT
many | . | TRBJ2-5 | TRBV4-2 | CASSALGVFETQYF | TGTGCCAGCAGCGCGTTGGGGGTTTTTGAGACCCAGTACTTC
. | . | TRBJ2-5 | TRBV7-2 | CASSQSGGGETQYF | TGTGCCAGCAGTCAAAGCGGAGGGGGAGAGACCCAGTACTTC
. | . | TRBJ2-3 | TRBV29-1 | CSVGLGGRGKGTDTQYF | TGCAGCGTGGGGTTAGGTGGTCGCGGGAAAGGCACAGATACGCAGTATTTT
few | TRBD1 | TRBJ2-5 | TRBV28 | CASSSGTGIGTQYF | TGTGCCAGCAGTTCGGGGACAGGGATTGGGACCCAGTACTTC
many | . | TRBJ1-1 | TRBV12-3/TRBV12-4 | CASSLDTGSYGTEAFF | TGTGCCAGCAGTTTAGATACAGGCTCCTATGGCACTGAAGCTTTCTTT
many | . | TRBJ2-3 | TRBV29-1 | CSVLSREGTGTQYF | TGCAGCGTTTTGTCAAGGGAAGGGACCGGTACGCAGTATTTT
many | TRBD1 | TRBJ1-4 | TRBV20-1 | CSARDPRDSNEKLFF | TGCAGTGCTAGAGATCCCCGGGACAGTAATGAAAAACTGTTTTTT
many | TRBD1 | TRBJ2-1 | TRBV18 | CASSPSIGTGARNEQFF | TGTGCCAGCTCTCCCTCAATCGGGACAGGGGCGAGGAATGAGCAGTTCTTC
few | . | TRBJ2-1 | TRBV7-2 | CASSLTYRRDEQFF | TGTGCCAGCAGCTTAACTTACCGGCGCGATGAGCAGTTCTTC
. | . | TRBJ1-6 | TRBV4-2 | CASSQGTNSPLHF | TGTGCCAGCAGCCAGGGGACAAATTCACCCCTCCACTTT
many | . | TRBJ2-7 | TRBV11-2 | CASTPSVGHPSYEQYF | TGTGCCAGCACCCCTTCGGTGGGACACCCTTCCTACGAGCAGTACTTC
many | TRBD2 | TRBJ2-1 | TRBV7-8 | CASSLTPGTSASSYNEQFF | TGTGCCAGCAGCTTAACCCCCGGGACTAGCGCGAGCTCCTACAATGAGCAGTTCTTC
many | . | TRBJ1-1 | TRBV19 | CASTKQGNTEAFF | TGTGCCAGTACCAAACAGGGGAACACTGAAGCTTTCTTT
many | TRBD2 | TRBJ2-1 | TRBV30 | CAWNGGYNEQFF | TGTGCCTGGAACGGGGGGTACAATGAGCAGTTCTTC
. | . | TRBJ2-7 | TRBV28 | CASSPTDYEQYF | TGTGCCAGCAGCCCGACGGACTACGAGCAGTACTTC
many | . | TRBJ2-5 | TRBV3-1 | CASSQIYVRGRQETQYF | TGTGCCAGCAGCCAAATTTATGTCAGAGGGAGACAAGAGACCCAGTACTTC
many | . | TRBJ2-2 | TRBV29-1 | CSASTQIGTLNTGELFF | TGCAGCGCCTCTACGCAAATCGGGACATTGAACACCGGGGAGCTGTTTTTT
. | TRBD1 | TRBJ1-2 | TRBV7-8 | CASSTGGDGYGYTF | TGTGCCAGCAGCACAGGGGGAGATGGCTATGGCTACACCTTC
. | . | TRBJ1-4 | TRBV20-1 | CSFGGSEKLFF | TGCAGTTTTGGGGGTAGTGAAAAACTGTTTTTT
many | . | TRBJ1-2 | TRBV7-9 | CASNKDRNYGYTF | TGTGCCAGCAACAAAGACAGGAACTATGGCTACACCTTC
many | TRBD2 | TRBJ2-1 | TRBV12-3/TRBV12-4 | CASSHSSGRNYNEQFF | TGTGCCAGCAGTCACTCAAGCGGGAGGAATTACAATGAGCAGTTCTTC
many | . | TRBJ2-1 | TRBV7-8 | CASSLDSTLGNEQFF | TGTGCCAGCAGCTTAGATAGTACATTGGGGAATGAGCAGTTCTTC
. | TRBD2 | TRBJ2-1 | TRBV6-2/TRBV6-3 | CASSYFSGGSEQFF | TGTGCCAGCAGTTACTTTAGCGGGGGGAGTGAGCAGTTCTTC
many | . | TRBJ2-2 | TRBV9 | CASTLGQMNTGELFF | TGTGCCAGCACCCTCGGGCAGATGAACACCGGGGAGCTGTTTTTT
few | TRBD1 | TRBJ1-1 | TRBV18 | CASSPPPTGGEAFF | TGTGCCAGCTCACCACCTCCGACAGGGGGCGAAGCTTTCTTT
many | . | TRBJ1-1 | TRBV7-8 | CASSLTRNTEAFF | TGTGCCAGCAGCTTAACGAGGAACACTGAAGCTTTCTTT
. | . | TRBJ2-5 | TRBV5-5 | CASSFYKGPEETQYF | TGTGCCAGCAGTTTTTACAAGGGGCCCGAAGAGACCCAGTACTTC